This TCR beta chain was captured by sequencing in a study of response to subunit inactivated influenza vaccine. From germline, CDR1 is MDHEN and CDR2 SYDVKM. Trimming took 5 bases from V and 5 from J, leaving 18 bases between them. This CDR3 spans 15 amino acids. TCRdb re-called the RT-PCR reads through MiXCR, storing one row per CDR3 protein. The table records roughly 500,000 distinct CDR3 sequences, approximately 15% of them present only once. This clonotype was seen at least ten times. The chain uses TRBV28 and TRBJ2-5, with D perhaps being TRBD1 or TRBD2 (5 bases each). The material was CD4+ T cells sorted from PBMCs, obtained around 25 months after vaccination. The TCR sequence derives from a man between 50 and 75 years old who received an inactivated influenza vaccine. CDR3 DNA sequence: TGTGCCAGCAGTCGAATCCGGGACCTGAGGGAGACCCAGTACTTC. It encodes CASSRIRDLRETQYF.